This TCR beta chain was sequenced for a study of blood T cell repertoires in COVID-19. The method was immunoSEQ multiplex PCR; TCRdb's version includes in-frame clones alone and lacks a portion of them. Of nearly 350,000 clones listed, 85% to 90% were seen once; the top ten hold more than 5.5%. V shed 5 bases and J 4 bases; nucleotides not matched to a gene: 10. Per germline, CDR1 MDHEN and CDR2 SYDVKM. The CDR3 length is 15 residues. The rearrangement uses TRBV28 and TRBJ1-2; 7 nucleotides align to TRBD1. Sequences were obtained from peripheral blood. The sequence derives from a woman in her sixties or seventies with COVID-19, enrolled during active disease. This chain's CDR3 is CASSPLLQGRYGYTF. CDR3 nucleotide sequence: TGTGCCAGCAGTCCGCTCTTACAGGGGCGCTATGGCTACACCTTC.